One and the same sample provided the 17 T cell receptor beta chains below, sequenced in a study of control samples from healthy donors and cancer patients. Only in-frame clones appear in the TCRdb table, and some are missing; sequencing was by immunoSEQ multiplex PCR. In the table there are 100,000 to 150,000 clones, 75% to 95% of which are singletons. The sample comprised blood. The receptors derive from a man in his late teens or twenties in good health.

V gene TRBV28 combines with J gene TRBJ1-2, with TRBD1 identical over 7 bases. Germline CDR1 and CDR2: MDHEN and SYDVKM. V lost 8 bases, J lost 1 base, and 10 bases stayed unmatched. The length of the CDR3 is 15 residues. Here the CDR3 reads CASGRTGVFNYGYTF. CDR3 coding DNA: TGTGCCAGCGGACGTACAGGGGTTTTTAACTATGGCTACACCTTC.

This clone was observed a single time. The chain combines TRBV7-6 with TRBJ2-7; D remains ambiguous. This CDR3 is 15 amino acids long. Trimming took 1 base from V and 6 from J, leaving 16 bases between them. Germline lookup yields CDR1 SGHVS and CDR2 FNYEAQ. This CDR3 reads CASSLDQTIGSEQYF. CDR3 nucleotides: TGTGCCAGCAGCTTAGATCAGACCATCGGTTCCGAGCAGTACTTC.

The rearrangement links TRBV7-2 to TRBJ1-2, with D hard to call. This CDR3 has 13 amino acids. Germline V CDR1 and CDR2: SGHTA, FQGNSA. V lost 3 bases and J 8 bases, leaving 13 bases between the germline ends. CDR3 in amino acids: CASSLADTSGYTF. CDR3 DNA: TGTGCCAGCAGCTTGGCCGACACGTCAGGCTACACCTTC.

This clone was seen a single time. No DNA is shown, since the ends of the CDR3 on it are uncertain; the CDR3 is the one TCRdb lists. This chain uses TRBV28 with TRBJ1-2. With termini counted, the CDR3 has 14 amino acids. The V gene's germline CDR1 is MDHEN and CDR2 SYDVKM. The chain's CDR3 is CASSSSGGSDGYTF.

The V and J genes are TRBV6-2 or TRBV6-3 and TRBJ1-2; D unresolved. The CDR3 contains 13 residues. V lost 2 bases and J 6 bases, leaving 10 bases between the germline ends. Looked up from germline, CDR1 is MNHEY and CDR2 is SVGEGT. CDR3 in DNA: TGTGCCAGCAGTTACGTGAACAACGATGGCTACACCTTC. Protein sequence: CASSYVNNDGYTF.

The V and J genes are TRBV6-2 or TRBV6-3 and TRBJ1-1; a weak D match, TRBD1 (5 bases). Germline loops: CDR1 MNHEY, CDR2 SVGEGT. The CDR3 runs to 15 residues. The V end was cut by 4 bases, the J end by 2 bases, with 14 bases between. The CDR3 here is CASSFDSPRNTEAFF. In DNA form, the CDR3 reads TGTGCCAGCAGTTTTGACAGTCCCCGAAACACTGAAGCTTTCTTT.

The chain is built from TRBV12-1 and TRBJ1-5; TRBD1 is the table's D call and was not checked against the DNA. TRBV12-1 is classified as a pseudogene. The CDR3 is 14 amino acids. CDR3 sequence (DNA): TGTGCCAGCAGCTCGATGGGGCCGGTACAGCCCCAGCATTTT. Its translation: CASSSMGPVQPQHF.

The chain uses TRBV20-1 and TRBJ1-6; D is ambiguous. V was clipped by 3 bases and J by 6 bases, with 3 bases between them. The germline gives CDR1 DFQATT, CDR2 SNEGSKA (reference sequence). CDR3 length equals 11 residues. CDR3: CSASSNSPLHF. The DNA for the CDR3 is TGCAGTGCTAGCAGTAATTCACCCCTCCACTTT.

The chain links TRBV10-3 to TRBJ1-6, with D tentatively TRBD1 (5 bases). There are 15 residues in the CDR3. Germline assignment: CDR1 ENHRY and CDR2 SYGVKD. The V and J ends lost 2 bases and 10 bases respectively, with 15 bases between them. CDR3: CAISEALRVGSPLHF. CDR3 DNA sequence: TGTGCCATCAGTGAGGCGCTCAGGGTAGGATCACCCCTCCACTTT.

The V gene is TRBV27, the J gene TRBJ2-1; D unresolved. This CDR3 region has 12 residues. V lost 3 bases and J 8 bases, leaving 8 bases between the germline ends. Germline V lookup: CDR1 MNHEY, CDR2 SMNVEV (reference sequence). This chain's CDR3 is CASSFAGDEQFF. The CDR3 DNA reads TGTGCCAGCAGTTTCGCTGGGGATGAGCAGTTCTTC.

This chain joins TRBV5-1 and TRBJ1-1; a possible D gene is TRBD1 (5 bases). Trimming removed 4 bases from V and 2 bases from J, with 18 bases in between. The CDR3 has 16 residues. Germline CDR1 is SGHRS and CDR2 is YFSETQ. CDR3 DNA: TGCGCCAGCAGCCCCTATGGGGGGGAACTTAACACTGAAGCTTTCTTT. Translated, it gives CASSPYGGELNTEAFF.

The chain employs TRBV7-9 and TRBJ2-1; TRBD2 might be the D (7 bases). V was cut by 11 bases and J by 1 base, with 15 bases left in between. Germline CDR1 reads SEHNR; CDR2 reads FQNEAQ (reference sequence). The CDR3 length is 14 residues. Here the CDR3 reads CAGFGGRSYNEQFF. CDR3 in DNA: TGTGCCGGCTTCGGGGGGCGTTCCTACAATGAGCAGTTCTTC. The full variable domain, its missing parts supplied by reference TRBV7-9 and TRBJ2-1, is DTGVSQNPRHKITKRGQNVTFRCDPISEHNRLYWYRQTLGQGPEFLTYFQNEAQLEKSRLLSDRFSAERPKGSFSTLEIQRTEQGDSAMYLCAGFGGRSYNEQFFGPGTRLTVL.

The chain couples TRBV14 to TRBJ2-7; possibly TRBD2 for D (6 bases). The V end lost 2 bases, the J end lost 0 bases, and 14 bases lay between the germline ends. Germline-derived CDR1 and CDR2 are SGHDN and FVKESK. This CDR3 spans 16 amino acids. CDR3 DNA: TGTGCCAGCAGCCAACCGGGACTTTTCCCCTCCTACGAGCAGTACGTC. Residues: CASSQPGLFPSYEQYV.

The chain is built from TRBV24-1 and TRBJ1-2; D is possibly TRBD1 (6 bases). Germline assignment: CDR1 KGHDR and CDR2 SFDVKD. This CDR3 has 14 residues. Trimming removed 3 bases from V and 4 bases from J, with 11 bases in between. CDR3 bases: TGTGCCACCAGTGATCATGGACAGCCCTATGGCTACACCTTC. Residues: CATSDHGQPYGYTF.

This CDR3 is CASSPQGDTQYF. The DNA for the CDR3 is TGTGCCAGCAGTCCACAGGGGGATACGCAGTATTTT. The rearrangement uses TRBV14 and TRBJ2-3; the match to TRBD1 covers 7 bases. After removal of 6 bases from V and 6 bases from J, the junction contained 3 bases not matched to a gene. Germline CDR1 is SGHDN and CDR2 is FVKESK. The CDR3 is made up of 12 amino acids. Based on the CDR3 plus reference TRBV14 and TRBJ2-3, the full variable domain is EAGVTQFPSHSVIEKGQTVTLRCDPISGHDNLYWYRRVMGKEIKFLLHFVKESKQDESGMPNNRFLAERTGGTYSTLKVQPAELEDSGVYFCASSPQGDTQYFGPGTRLTVL.

CDR3 nucleotides: TGTGCCTGGAGTCCGGGGACAGACAACACCGGGGAGCTGTTTTTT. It translates to CAWSPGTDNTGELFF. This chain joins TRBV30 and TRBJ2-2, with TRBD1 matching 7 bases. Germline V gene data show CDR1 as GTSNPN and CDR2 as SVGIG (reference sequence). This CDR3 has 15 amino acids. The ends lost 2 bases at V and 2 bases at J; junction bases unmatched: 5.

The V and J genes are TRBV30 and TRBJ2-5; D possibly corresponds to TRBD1 (5 bases). Germline CDR1 reads GTSNPN; CDR2 reads SVGIG (reference sequence). V lost 2 bases, J lost 2 bases, and 9 bases lay in between. This CDR3 region has 13 residues. Here the CDR3 DNA reads TGTGCCTGGAGTCAGGGAAAGCAAGAGACCCAGTACTTC. Encoded protein: CAWSQGKQETQYF.